These 21 T cell receptor beta chains were sequenced from one sample in a study of cytomegalovirus exposure and HLA in healthy donors. Repertoires were generated with immunoSEQ multiplex PCR, while TCRdb's copy carries only in-frame clones and drops some. This table holds 200,000 to 250,000 clones, approximately 80% found once. Sequencing used PBMCs. These receptor sequences come from a woman aged 25 to 45 in good health and CMV-seropositive.

In DNA form, the CDR3 reads TGTGCCAGCGAACAGGGGGCAAGACAGCCCCAGCATTTT. The encoded protein is CASEQGARQPQHF. The chain recombines TRBV28 with TRBJ1-5, with 9 bases aligning to TRBD1. This CDR3 comprises 13 residues. Germline trimming cut 8 bases from V and 7 bases from J; bases unmatched to any gene: 6. Germline assignment: CDR1 MDHEN and CDR2 SYDVKM.

In its sample, this clone was seen a few times. The gene calls are TRBV28 and TRBJ1-5; 7 bases are a match to TRBD1. CDR1 is MDHEN, CDR2 SYDVKM, per germline. The V gene end was trimmed by 5 bases and the J gene end by 7 bases; junction bases not matched to a gene: 8. The CDR3 sequence is 14 residues long. The CDR3 coding sequence is TGTGCCAGCAGTCCCACGTACAGGGGACAGCCCCAGCATTTT. This gives the protein CASSPTYRGQPQHF.

V usage is TRBV6-5 and J usage is TRBJ1-1; D unclear. CDR3 length equals 14 residues. V lost 0 bases, J lost 4 bases, and 9 bases lay in between. Germline CDR1 and CDR2: MNHEY and SVGAGI. CDR3 sequence reads: CASSYSYRATEAFF. As DNA, the CDR3 is TGTGCCAGCAGTTACTCATATAGGGCCACTGAAGCTTTCTTT.

This chain joins TRBV2 and TRBJ2-4, with D possibly being TRBD1 or TRBD2 (5 bases each). CDR1 and CDR2 from the germline V gene are SNHLY and FYNNEI. Between the trimmed V and J ends, which lost 4 bases and 8 bases, there was a span of 12 bases. CDR3 length equals 13 residues. The DNA for the CDR3 is TGTGCCAGCAGTGGTCGGGGCTCTGACATTCAGTACTTC. It translates to CASSGRGSDIQYF. The full variable domain, completed using reference TRBV2 and TRBJ2-4, is EPEVTQTPSHQVTQMGQEVILRCVPISNHLYFYWYRQILGQKVEFLVSFYNNEISEKSEIFDDQFSVERPDGSNFTLKIRSTKLEDSAMYFCASSGRGSDIQYFGAGTRLSVL.

This sequence joins TRBV27 and TRBJ2-1, with 7 positions matching TRBD1. After removal of 1 base from V and 2 bases from J, the junction contained 5 bases not matched to a gene. The CDR3 is 16 amino acids. Per the germline V gene, CDR1 is MNHEY and CDR2 is SMNVEV (reference sequence). The CDR3 spells CASSLLGGIAYNEQFF. CDR3 in DNA: TGTGCCAGCAGTTTATTAGGGGGCATTGCCTACAATGAGCAGTTCTTC.

The chain is built from TRBV7-9 and TRBJ2-7; no reliable D call. Germline CDR1 and CDR2: SEHNR and FQNEAQ (reference sequence). V lost 4 bases and J 0 bases, leaving 7 bases between the germline ends. The CDR3 runs to 13 residues. Here the CDR3 reads CASSSLSSYEQYF. The DNA of the CDR3 is TGTGCCAGCAGCTCATTGAGCTCCTACGAGCAGTACTTC.

This clone was detected only once. V usage is TRBV6-1 and J usage is TRBJ2-7, with 8 bases matching TRBD2. Germline-derived CDR1 and CDR2 are MNHNS and SASEGT. The junction had 5 bases not matched to a gene; V was cut back by 7 bases and J by 3 bases. The CDR3 loop spans 13 amino acids. The CDR3 reads CASITSGFYEQYF. CDR3 coding DNA: TGTGCCAGCATAACTAGCGGTTTCTACGAGCAGTACTTC.

This clone has more than one count but fewer than ten. The rearrangement joins TRBV30 to TRBJ1-3, with TRBD1 identical over 8 bases. J was trimmed by 7 bases and V by 5 bases; bases with no gene match: 10. Looked up from germline, CDR1 is GTSNPN and CDR2 is SVGIG (reference sequence). CDR3 size: 14 residues. The CDR3 loop reads CAWGDRRIANTIYF. CDR3 nucleotide sequence: TGTGCCTGGGGGGACAGGAGAATAGCGAACACCATATATTTT.

The V gene is TRBV18, the J gene TRBJ1-5, with 9 bases that match TRBD1. Trimming took 3 bases from V and 0 from J; bases not matched to a gene: 3. Germline CDR1 and CDR2: KGHSH and LQKENI. The CDR3 loop spans 16 amino acids. The CDR3 DNA follows: TGTGCCAGCTCACCGGGGACAGGGAATAGCAATCAGCCCCAGCATTTT. This gives the protein CASSPGTGNSNQPQHF. The full variable domain, completed using reference TRBV18 and TRBJ1-5, is NAGVMQNPRHLVRRRGQEARLRCSPMKGHSHVYWYRQLPEEGLKFMVYLQKENIIDESGMPKERFSAEFPKEGPSILRIQQVVRGDSAAYFCASSPGTGNSNQPQHFGDGTRLSIL.

This sequence joins TRBV6-4 and TRBJ2-6; 7 bases line up with TRBD1. In germline, CDR1 is MRHNA, CDR2 SNTAGT. The J segment lost 2 bases and the V segment lost 0 bases, leaving 1 base of the junction unmatched. CDR3 length equals 16 residues. The CDR3 region is CASSDSGGAGANVLTF. CDR3 coding DNA: TGTGCCAGCAGTGACTCAGGGGGCGCTGGGGCCAACGTCCTGACTTTC.

This rearrangement joins TRBV29-1 to TRBJ1-2; perhaps TRBD1 as D (5 bases). Germline loops: CDR1 SQVTM, CDR2 ANQGSEA. V was pared by 7 bases and J by 7 bases, with 13 bases between. The CDR3 is 11 residues long. DNA of the CDR3: TGCAGCGATCGGGGGGGTGGTGGCTACACCTTC. Encoded protein: CSDRGGGGYTF. The full variable domain, completed using reference TRBV29-1 and TRBJ1-2, is SAVISQKPSRDICQRGTSLTIQCQVDSQVTMMFWYRQQPGQSLTLIATANQGSEATYESGFVIDKFPISRPNLTFSTLTVSNMSPEDSSIYLCSDRGGGGYTFGSGTRLTVV.

CDR3 nucleotides: TGTGCCAGCAGTGCTTCTCCCTATGAAAAACTGTTTTTT. This codes for CASSASPYEKLFF. The chain carries TRBV6-1 and TRBJ1-4, with D uncertain. The CDR3 is made up of 13 amino acids. Trimming pared 4 bases from V and 6 bases from J, leaving 9 bases between. CDR1 MNHNS and CDR2 SASEGT come from the germline V gene.

The rearrangement joins TRBV9 to TRBJ2-7; D is tentatively TRBD1 or TRBD2 (6 bases each). CDR1 SGDLS and CDR2 YYNGEE come from the germline V gene. Trimming removed 4 bases at V and 4 bases at J, with 15 bases between. The CDR3 is 14 residues long. This chain's CDR3 is CASSPGVGGYEQYF. Written as DNA, the CDR3 is TGTGCCAGCAGCCCAGGGGTGGGGGGATACGAGCAGTACTTC.

The chain combines TRBV18 with TRBJ2-1; 7 bases align to TRBD1. This CDR3 has 13 residues. The germline CDR1 and CDR2 sequences are KGHSH and LQKENI. After removal of 6 bases from V and 8 bases from J, the junction contained 7 bases not matched to a gene. The CDR3 sequence is CASSRNTGDEQFF. The CDR3 DNA is TGTGCCAGCTCGCGAAATACAGGGGATGAGCAGTTCTTC.

The J gene is TRBJ1-2, the V gene TRBV14; D possibly corresponds to TRBD1 (5 bases). V was pared by 2 bases and J by 4 bases, with 11 bases between. The germline V gene encodes CDR1 SGHDN and CDR2 FVKESK. CDR3 size: 14 residues. Written as DNA, the CDR3 is TGTGCCAGCAGCCAATTTATGGGGCCCTATGGCTACACCTTC. It codes for CASSQFMGPYGYTF.

This clone appeared once. The V call is TRBV19, the J call TRBJ2-1, with 7 nucleotides matching TRBD2. The CDR3 consists of 14 residues. Germline V gene lookup returns CDR1 LNHDA and CDR2 SQIVND (reference sequence). J gave up 6 bases and V 8 bases, and 10 bases lay outside the gene matches. DNA of the CDR3: TGTGCCAGTCTCCAAAGGCGGGAGAGCAATGAGCAGTTCTTC. Residues: CASLQRRESNEQFF.

V and J are TRBV15 and TRBJ2-2; D is unresolved. V lost 1 base to trimming and J lost 7 bases, with 7 bases between them. Germline CDR1 and CDR2: LNHNV and YYDKDF (reference sequence). The CDR3 covers 13 residues. As DNA, the CDR3 is TGTGCCACCAGCAGAGGGGGTGACGGGGAGCTGTTTTTT. This sequence encodes CATSRGGDGELFF. The entire variable domain, with the rest obtained from reference TRBV15 and TRBJ2-2, is as follows: DAMVIQNPRYQVTQFGKPVTLSCSQTLNHNVMYWYQQKSSQAPKLLFHYYDKDFNNEADTPDNFQSRRPNTSFCFLDIRSPGLGDTAMYLCATSRGGDGELFFGEGSRLTVL.

The chain combines TRBV30 with TRBJ1-1; 7 bases agree with TRBD1. The CDR3 extends over 15 amino acids. V was pared by 2 bases and J by 1 base, with 7 bases of the junction left unmatched. Per the germline V gene, CDR1 is GTSNPN and CDR2 is SVGIG (reference sequence). The CDR3 reads CAWSTKDRRNTEAFF. The CDR3 bases are TGTGCCTGGAGTACCAAGGACAGGAGGAACACTGAAGCTTTCTTT. The whole variable domain, filled in from reference TRBV30 and TRBJ1-1, reads SQTIHQWPATLVQPVGSPLSLECTVEGTSNPNLYWYRQAAGRGLQLLFYSVGIGQISSEVPQNLSASRPQDRQFILSSKKLLLSDSGFYLCAWSTKDRRNTEAFFGQGTRLTVV.

The chain is built from TRBV14 and TRBJ1-1, with 10 bases that match TRBD1. Germline CDR1 reads SGHDN; CDR2 reads FVKESK. V was pared by 4 bases and J by 10 bases, with 9 bases of the junction left unmatched. The CDR3 contains 14 residues. CDR3 region: CASSRIRTGGLAFF. In DNA form, the CDR3 reads TGTGCCAGCAGCCGAATAAGGACAGGGGGTTTAGCTTTCTTT.

The V call is TRBV6-1, the J call TRBJ2-7, with 8 bases aligning to TRBD2. This CDR3 is 15 amino acids long. J lost 2 bases, V lost 7 bases, and 10 bases had no gene match. Germline loops: CDR1 MNHNS, CDR2 SASEGT. The CDR3 sequence: CASTVRLALTYEQYF. The CDR3 nucleotides read TGTGCCAGCACGGTCCGACTAGCGTTGACCTACGAGCAGTACTTC.

The genes are TRBV6-5 and TRBJ1-3; no reliable D call. This CDR3 has 13 amino acids. V lost 9 bases to trimming and J lost 0 bases, with 9 bases between them. Germline CDR1 reads MNHEY; CDR2 reads SVGAGI. The CDR3 reads CASTRSSGNTIYF. In DNA form, the CDR3 reads TGTGCCAGTACGAGAAGCTCTGGAAACACCATATATTTT.